A selection of T cell receptor beta chains follows, all from one sample in a study of CD8 T cells in ankylosing spondylitis. TCRdb reanalysed the 5' RACE reads using MiXCR and keeps one entry per CDR3 protein. The data contain under 950,000 distinct CDR3 sequences, 15% to 20% of them singletons. Sequencing used blood, either unsorted or a sorted T cell fraction (not recorded which). These receptors were obtained from a male donor with ankylosing spondylitis. Both conserved end residues are part of each CDR3. Each record gives: V gene, J gene, D gene, clone size, CDR3 protein, CDR3 DNA. The D gene is left open where the match is weak. Where a row states a size, it is once, few, many or the class of an expanded clone; other rows omit it.

V: TRBV27; J: TRBJ2-1; D: TRBD2; size: -; CDR3: CASSRLAGNDEQFF; DNA: TGTGCCAGCAGTCGACTAGCGGGGAACGATGAGCAGTTCTTC
V: TRBV5-6; J: TRBJ1-4; D: -; size: -; CDR3: CASSWGGENLEKLFF; DNA: TGTGCCAGCAGCTGGGGCGGCGAGAACTTAGAAAAACTGTTTTTT
V: TRBV30; J: TRBJ2-5; D: TRBD2; size: -; CDR3: CAWAETSGGETQYF; DNA: TGTGCCTGGGCCGAGACTAGCGGGGGAGAGACCCAGTACTTC
V: TRBV28; J: TRBJ2-5; D: -; size: -; CDR3: CASSLLQTAQYF; DNA: TGTGCCAGCAGTTTATTACAGACGGCCCAGTACTTC
V: TRBV5-1; J: TRBJ1-6; D: TRBD1; size: few; CDR3: CASSLEGGSSYNSPLHF; DNA: TGCGCCAGCAGCTTGGAAGGGGGCAGCTCCTATAATTCACCCCTCCACTTT
V: TRBV5-1; J: TRBJ1-1; D: -; size: -; CDR3: CASSEEQGRPYEAFF; DNA: TGCGCCAGCAGCGAAGAACAGGGTAGGCCCTATGAAGCTTTCTTT
V: TRBV20-1; J: TRBJ2-3; D: -; size: few; CDR3: CSARPGQTDTQYF; DNA: TGCAGTGCTAGGCCGGGCCAAACAGATACGCAGTATTTT
V: TRBV7-2; J: TRBJ2-3; D: -; size: -; CDR3: CASSLGTGLTDTQYF; DNA: TGTGCCAGCAGCTTAGGTACAGGGTTAACAGATACGCAGTATTTT
V: TRBV20-1; J: TRBJ2-7; D: -; size: -; CDR3: CSALQSTYEQYF; DNA: TGCAGTGCTTTGCAGTCCACCTACGAGCAGTACTTC
V: TRBV4-3; J: TRBJ2-7; D: TRBD2; size: few; CDR3: CASSPSGLAGAHEQYF; DNA: TGCGCCAGCAGCCCTAGCGGACTAGCGGGAGCCCACGAGCAGTACTTC
V: TRBV5-1; J: TRBJ1-2; D: -; size: -; CDR3: CASSLYADGLYGYTF; DNA: TGCGCCAGCAGCTTGTATGCGGATGGGCTGTATGGCTACACCTTC
V: TRBV12-3/TRBV12-4; J: TRBJ1-1; D: -; size: -; CDR3: CASSTGGAEAFF; DNA: TGTGCCAGCAGCACGGGGGGGGCTGAAGCTTTCTTT
V: TRBV4-1; J: TRBJ2-1; D: TRBD1; size: many; CDR3: CASSHGTGGRNEQFF; DNA: TGCGCCAGCAGCCACGGGACAGGGGGTCGTAATGAGCAGTTCTTC
V: TRBV2; J: TRBJ2-7; D: TRBD1; size: many; CDR3: CASTLTGTYEQYF; DNA: TGTGCCAGCACTTTGACAGGGACCTACGAGCAGTACTTC
V: TRBV5-6; J: TRBJ2-7; D: -; size: -; CDR3: CASSAGLPSYEQYF; DNA: TGTGCCAGCAGCGCCGGACTACCCTCCTACGAGCAGTACTTC
V: TRBV12-3/TRBV12-4; J: TRBJ2-1; D: TRBD1; size: few; CDR3: CASSLWGTGTSFNEQFF; DNA: TGTGCCAGCAGTTTGTGGGGGACAGGGACAAGTTTCAATGAGCAGTTCTTC
V: TRBV6-1; J: TRBJ1-4; D: -; size: -; CDR3: CASHQSLGVAANEKLFF; DNA: TGTGCCAGCCATCAATCCCTAGGGGTCGCAGCTAATGAAAAACTGTTTTTT
V: TRBV5-5; J: TRBJ2-5; D: -; size: -; CDR3: CASAPRWTAYQETQYF; DNA: TGTGCCAGCGCTCCTAGGTGGACAGCGTACCAAGAGACCCAGTACTTC
V: TRBV6-1; J: TRBJ2-2; D: -; size: -; CDR3: CASTKIGTLGTGELFF; DNA: TGTGCCAGCACCAAAATTGGGACCCTCGGCACCGGGGAGCTGTTTTTT
V: TRBV10-3; J: TRBJ2-2; D: -; size: -; CDR3: CAISGFLASGELFF; DNA: TGTGCCATCAGTGGGTTTCTAGCATCCGGGGAGCTGTTTTTT
V: TRBV4-3; J: TRBJ1-3; D: -; size: -; CDR3: CASSQDFRTSGNTIYF; DNA: TGCGCCAGCAGCCAAGATTTTAGGACCTCTGGAAACACCATATATTTT
V: TRBV29-1; J: TRBJ2-7; D: -; size: -; CDR3: CSVLTGASYEQYF; DNA: TGCAGCGTACTCACCGGGGCCTCCTACGAGCAGTACTTC
V: TRBV10-3; J: TRBJ1-1; D: TRBD1; size: -; CDR3: CAISAGQGAEAFF; DNA: TGTGCCATCTCAGCTGGGCAGGGGGCTGAAGCTTTCTTT
V: TRBV20-1; J: TRBJ2-7; D: TRBD1; size: many; CDR3: CSATRTGRLGQYF; DNA: TGCAGTGCTACCAGGACAGGGCGTCTCGGGCAGTACTTC
V: TRBV12-3/TRBV12-4; J: TRBJ1-2; D: -; size: -; CDR3: CASSFHPDTAPLYGYTF; DNA: TGTGCCAGCAGTTTCCACCCCGACACCGCACCCCTCTATGGCTACACCTTC
V: TRBV7-3; J: TRBJ2-7; D: -; size: -; CDR3: CASSFDGDEQYF; DNA: TGTGCCAGCAGCTTTGACGGCGACGAGCAGTACTTC
V: TRBV3-1; J: TRBJ1-1; D: -; size: -; CDR3: CASSWTFMNTEAFF; DNA: TGTGCCAGCAGCTGGACGTTCATGAACACTGAAGCTTTCTTT
V: TRBV7-9; J: TRBJ2-1; D: -; size: -; CDR3: CASSPPPGFNEQFF; DNA: TGTGCCAGCAGCCCCCCCCCTGGGTTCAATGAGCAGTTCTTC
V: TRBV6-6; J: TRBJ1-2; D: -; size: -; CDR3: CASNRDSNYGYTF; DNA: TGTGCCAGCAACAGGGATTCCAACTATGGCTACACCTTC
V: TRBV7-6; J: TRBJ1-1; D: -; size: -; CDR3: CASSLVIGVPMNTEAFF; DNA: TGTGCCAGCAGCTTAGTCATTGGAGTACCGATGAACACTGAAGCTTTCTTT
V: TRBV5-1; J: TRBJ2-1; D: -; size: -; CDR3: CASSGWDEQFF; DNA: TGCGCCAGCAGCGGGTGGGATGAGCAGTTCTTC